A single sample gave rise to the 22 T cell receptor beta chains below, sequenced in a study of T-cell memory formation after mild COVID-19. TCRdb processed the 5' RACE reads anew with MiXCR; each CDR3 protein has one entry. The top ten clones hold 20% to 25% of a sample with about 340,000 distinct CDR3 sequences, about an eighth of them seen once. Input material: PBMCs or a T cell subset sorted from them (not recorded which). All receptors come from a man aged 18 to 35 who had mild COVID-19 (a few samples of this study predate the infection). Cell type and time point are not known.

This clonotype came up a few times. V and J are TRBV5-1 and TRBJ2-1; 7 nucleotides align to TRBD1. Losses at the gene ends were 4 bases for V and 3 bases for J; bases not matched to a gene: 7. The germline V gene has CDR1 SGHRS and CDR2 YFSETQ. This CDR3 contains 15 residues. The CDR3 spells CASSPSTGYYNEQFF. CDR3 coding DNA: TGCGCCAGCAGCCCTTCGACAGGGTACTACAATGAGCAGTTCTTC.

The rearrangement uses TRBV4-1 and TRBJ1-2; possibly TRBD1 for D (5 bases). CDR3 size: 14 residues. V was clipped by 1 base and J by 4 bases, with 10 bases between them. The germline V gene encodes CDR1 MGHRA and CDR2 YSYEKL. CDR3 sequence: CASSQAGQSYGYTF. For the CDR3, the DNA is TGCGCCAGCAGCCAAGCAGGACAAAGCTATGGCTACACCTTC.

This clonotype appeared a few times. The V gene is TRBV9, the J gene TRBJ1-5, with TRBD1 matching over 9 bases. The CDR3 runs 11 residues. Germline CDR1 and CDR2: SGDLS and YYNGEE. This CDR3 is CGDRGNQPQHF. CDR3 bases: TGTGGGGACAGGGGCAATCAGCCCCAGCATTTT.

The rearrangement uses TRBV12-3 or TRBV12-4 and TRBJ1-1; 9 nucleotides align to TRBD1. V was clipped by 8 bases and J by 1 base; unmatched bases: 8. The CDR3 covers 15 residues. Here the CDR3 reads CASVKKGQGNTEAFF. The CDR3 nucleotides are TGTGCCAGCGTCAAAAAGGGACAGGGGAACACTGAAGCTTTCTTT.

This clonotype was seen ten or more times. For the CDR3, the DNA is TGCAGCGTTGAAGAGGGAGCGTGGGCCCTGGCGGGGGCCAACGTCCTGACTTTC. Translated: CSVEEGAWALAGANVLTF. This sequence joins TRBV29-1 and TRBJ2-6; possible D gene TRBD2, 5 bases. The CDR3 totals 18 residues. With 0 bases removed from V and 4 bases from J, the gap between germline ends came to 19 bases. Germline V gene lookup returns CDR1 SQVTM and CDR2 ANQGSEA.

This clonotype was recorded many times. The rearrangement joins TRBV5-1 to TRBJ2-5, with TRBD2 identical over 14 bases. Germline loops: CDR1 SGHRS, CDR2 YFSETQ. This CDR3 comprises 17 residues. Trimming removed 7 bases from V and 2 bases from J; junction bases left unmatched: 10. The CDR3 DNA is TGCGCCAGCGCACTCGGGACTAGCGGGGGTTTGCAAGAGACCCAGTACTTC. Amino acids: CASALGTSGGLQETQYF.

This clonotype came up many times. The V and J genes are TRBV7-8 and TRBJ2-7; 10 bases agree with TRBD2. The CDR3 has 13 residues. The V gene's germline CDR1 is SGHVS and CDR2 FQNEAQ. J lost 2 bases, V lost 5 bases, and 0 bases had no gene match. The CDR3 here is CASSGLAAYEQYV. CDR3 sequence (DNA): TGTGCCAGCAGCGGACTAGCGGCCTACGAGCAGTACGTC.

This clonotype has only a few counts. This rearrangement joins TRBV10-3 to TRBJ1-3; D is unclear. CDR1 is ENHRY and CDR2 is SYGVKD in the germline V gene. V lost 1 base and J lost 6, with 10 bases in between. This CDR3 spans 14 amino acids. The CDR3 DNA reads as TGTGCCATCAGTGAGTTCGGGAGTGTAAACACCATATATTTT. As protein: CAISEFGSVNTIYF.

The gene calls are TRBV20-1 and TRBJ2-3, with D possibly matching TRBD2 (6 bases). The CDR3 covers 11 residues. The V end was cut by 3 bases, the J end by 6 bases, with 7 bases between. CDR1 and CDR2 (germline): DFQATT, SNEGSKA (reference sequence). The CDR3 DNA follows: TGCAGTGCTAGCGGGAGTGATACGCAGTATTTT. The encoded protein is CSASGSDTQYF.

This clonotype was observed a few times. The rearrangement links TRBV7-9 to TRBJ1-5; perhaps TRBD1 as D (5 bases). Per the germline V gene, CDR1 is SEHNR and CDR2 is FQNEAQ (reference sequence). V lost 1 base, J lost 4 bases, and 11 bases lay in between. This CDR3 region has 15 residues. CDR3: CASSLDGHMNQPQHF. The CDR3 coding sequence is TGTGCCAGCAGCTTAGATGGACATATGAATCAGCCCCAGCATTTT.

This clonotype came up a few times. V gene TRBV7-2 combines with J gene TRBJ2-7, with TRBD2 matching 8 bases. The CDR3 is made up of 15 amino acids. Per the germline V gene, CDR1 is SGHTA and CDR2 is FQGNSA. With 1 base clipped from V and 4 bases from J, the junction kept 6 bases outside the gene matches. CDR3 in amino acids: CASSLVARGGYEQYV. The CDR3 nucleotides read TGTGCCAGCAGCTTAGTAGCACGGGGGGGGTACGAGCAGTACGTC.

In its sample, this clonotype was seen many times. This chain joins TRBV18 and TRBJ2-7; 7 nucleotides agree with TRBD1. The CDR3 length is 16 residues. Germline lookup yields CDR1 KGHSH and CDR2 LQKENI. With V trimmed by 0 bases and J by 3 bases, 8 bases remained unmatched. CDR3 region: CASSPPGTGVLYEQYF. In DNA form, the CDR3 reads TGTGCCAGCTCACCACCGGGTACAGGGGTCCTCTACGAGCAGTACTTC. The full variable domain, with the rest looked up from reference TRBV18 and TRBJ2-7, is NAGVMQNPRHLVRRRGQEARLRCSPMKGHSHVYWYRQLPEEGLKFMVYLQKENIIDESGMPKERFSAEFPKEGPSILRIQQVVRGDSAAYFCASSPPGTGVLYEQYFGPGTRLTVT.

This clonotype was seen repeatedly, ten times or more. The chain is built from TRBV12-3 or TRBV12-4 and TRBJ1-1, with 7 bases identical to TRBD1. The J segment lost 0 bases and the V segment lost 5 bases, leaving 3 bases of the junction unmatched. CDR3 length equals 14 residues. Here the CDR3 DNA reads TGTGCCAGCAGTCCACAGGGGCTGAACACTGAAGCTTTCTTT. It is translated as CASSPQGLNTEAFF.

This clonotype showed up just a few times. The rearrangement joins TRBV6-5 to TRBJ2-4, with 10 bases lining up with TRBD2. Looked up from germline, CDR1 is MNHEY and CDR2 is SVGAGI. V was clipped by 3 bases and J by 7 bases; unmatched bases: 3. CDR3 size: 14 residues. CDR3: CASSYGTSENIQYF. The DNA for the CDR3 is TGTGCCAGCAGTTATGGGACTAGCGAGAACATTCAGTACTTC.

This clonotype has just a few counts. The rearrangement joins TRBV20-1 to TRBJ2-2; the D gene is possibly TRBD1 (5 bases). Germline CDR1 is DFQATT and CDR2 is SNEGSKA (reference sequence). This CDR3 contains 14 residues. V lost 6 bases to trimming and J lost 1 base, with 12 bases between them. The CDR3 DNA is TGCAGTGCCCGGCTCAGGGAGAACACCGGGGAGCTGTTTTTT. It codes for CSARLRENTGELFF.

The gene calls are TRBV5-1 and TRBJ2-7; D assignment may be TRBD1 or TRBD2 (5 bases each). V was clipped by 0 bases and J by 7 bases, with 17 bases between them. The CDR3 contains 15 residues. Germline loops: CDR1 SGHRS, CDR2 YFSETQ. The CDR3 sequence: CASSLAPDSRDEQYV. The CDR3 region has the DNA TGCGCCAGCAGCTTGGCTCCAGACAGTCGGGATGAGCAGTACGTC.

The sample holds many counts of this clonotype. V and J are TRBV4-2 and TRBJ1-4; 9 bases match TRBD1. V lost 1 base to trimming and J lost 5 bases; unmatched junction nucleotides: 2. The CDR3 has 15 amino acids. Germline V lookup: CDR1 LGHNA, CDR2 YNFKEQ. The CDR3 here is CASSQGGQGNEKLFF. In nucleotides, the CDR3 is TGTGCCAGCAGCCAAGGCGGACAGGGGAATGAAAAACTGTTTTTT.

The CDR3 here is CASTWTKNTEAFF. The CDR3 nucleotides read TGTGCCAGCACCTGGACGAAGAACACTGAAGCTTTCTTT. The chain combines TRBV6-6 with TRBJ1-1; D remains unclear. CDR1 and CDR2 from the germline V gene are MNHNY and SVGAGI (reference sequence). Deletions cut 7 bases from V and 1 base from J, with 10 bases between. There are 13 residues in the CDR3.

V is TRBV5-1 and J is TRBJ2-3; 8 bases line up with TRBD2. The CDR3 is made up of 14 amino acids. The V gene's germline CDR1 is SGHRS and CDR2 YFSETQ. After removal of 4 bases from V and 6 bases from J, the junction contained 7 bases not matched to a gene. The CDR3 reads CASSAGTSPDTQYF. As DNA, the CDR3 is TGCGCCAGCAGCGCCGGGACTAGTCCGGATACGCAGTATTTT.

This clonotype occurred many times. The chain joins TRBV27 to TRBJ2-7; no clear D. Germline values: CDR1 MNHEY, CDR2 SMNVEV (reference sequence). This CDR3 comprises 15 residues. Trimming took 5 bases from V and 6 from J, leaving 20 bases between them. The CDR3 bases are TGTGCCAGCAGTCCCTCAACAGCCGTCCCCCTCGAGCAGTACTTC. Protein product: CASSPSTAVPLEQYF.

This clonotype was detected only a few times. J is TRBJ2-7 and V is TRBV7-9, with 11 bases matching TRBD1. CDR3 size: 14 residues. CDR1 is SEHNR and CDR2 is FQNEAQ in the germline V gene (reference sequence). Unmatched junction bases numbered 6, after V lost 4 bases and J lost 7 bases. The CDR3 coding sequence is TGTGCCAGCAGCTCTGGGACAGGGGGTGAGGAGCAGTACTTC. Protein product: CASSSGTGGEEQYF.

This clonotype was seen a handful of times. This chain connects TRBV12-3 or TRBV12-4 to TRBJ1-1, with D tentatively TRBD1 (6 bases). Trimming cost V 6 bases and J 2 bases, with 13 bases left between them. The CDR3 spans 14 residues. This CDR3 is CASRPGQTNTEAFF. The CDR3, as DNA: TGTGCCAGCAGACCTGGACAGACTAACACTGAAGCTTTCTTT.